This TCR beta chain was found in a study of chemoradiotherapy in HPV16-positive cancers. Findings of the study overall: During treatment, candidate HPV-specific clones and E7-related motifs expanded in tumor.

Over chemoradiotherapy, repertoires were sampled more than once. Worth noting for this clone: Its antigen is unknown.

Profiling relied on immunoSEQ multiplex PCR, and the TCRdb table lists in-frame clones only, not all of them. The sample includes about 66,000 clones, roughly 86% seen only once; the top ten take just over 4%. Specimen: blood, collected from a patient who underwent chemoradiotherapy. The sequence was obtained from a human donor with HPV-associated anogenital cancer.

The CDR3 DNA sequence: TGTGCCAGCAGCACCCGGTCCCCTTTGACAGGGGGTCCTGGCTACACCTTC. This gives the protein CASSTRSPLTGGPGYTF. This chain uses TRBV21-1 with TRBJ1-2; the D segment call TRBD1 is taken from the table without a DNA check. TRBV21-1 counts as a pseudogene. The CDR3 runs to 17 residues.